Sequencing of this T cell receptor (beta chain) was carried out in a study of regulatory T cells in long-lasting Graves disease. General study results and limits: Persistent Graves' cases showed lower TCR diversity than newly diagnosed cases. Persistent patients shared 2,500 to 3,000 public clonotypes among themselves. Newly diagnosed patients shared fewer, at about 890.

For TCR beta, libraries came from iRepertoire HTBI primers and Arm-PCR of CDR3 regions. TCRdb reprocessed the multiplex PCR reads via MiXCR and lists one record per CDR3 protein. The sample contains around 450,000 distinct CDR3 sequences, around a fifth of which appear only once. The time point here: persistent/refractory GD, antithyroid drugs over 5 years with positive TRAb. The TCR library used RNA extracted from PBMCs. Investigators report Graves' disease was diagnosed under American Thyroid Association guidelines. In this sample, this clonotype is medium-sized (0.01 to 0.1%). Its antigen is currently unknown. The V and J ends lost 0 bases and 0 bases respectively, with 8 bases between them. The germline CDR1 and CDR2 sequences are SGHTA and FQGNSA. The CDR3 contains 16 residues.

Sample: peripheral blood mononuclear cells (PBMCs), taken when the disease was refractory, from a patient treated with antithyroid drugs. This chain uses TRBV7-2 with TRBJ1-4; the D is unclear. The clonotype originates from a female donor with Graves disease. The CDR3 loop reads CASSLANFATNEKLFF. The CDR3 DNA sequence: TGTGCCAGCAGCTTAGCGAACTTTGCAACTAATGAAAAACTGTTTTTT.